The 26 T cell receptor beta chains listed next were all sequenced from one sample in a study of T-cell memory formation after mild COVID-19. A single record per CDR3 protein comes from TCRdb applying MiXCR to the 5' RACE reads. Counted here are some 300,000 distinct CDR3 sequences, roughly 19% occurring once; the ten biggest clones make up roughly 20%. The sequenced material came from PBMCs or a T cell subset sorted from them (not recorded which). These receptors originate from a man younger than 30 who had mild COVID-19 (a few samples of this study predate the infection). Cell type and time point are not known.

There are a few counts of this clonotype. The chain joins TRBV5-1 to TRBJ2-3, with D possibly matching TRBD2 (6 bases). From germline, CDR1 is SGHRS and CDR2 YFSETQ. The CDR3 length is 14 residues. V lost 4 bases and J 1 base, leaving 10 bases between the germline ends. The CDR3 region has the DNA TGCGCCAGCAGCGTGCGGGACGGCACAGATACGCAGTATTTT. This encodes CASSVRDGTDTQYF.

The rearrangement links TRBV4-1 to TRBJ2-5; 7 nucleotides agree with TRBD2. Per the germline V gene, CDR1 is MGHRA and CDR2 is YSYEKL. This CDR3 has 15 amino acids. J lost 2 bases, V lost 4 bases, and 7 bases had no gene match. Written as DNA, the CDR3 is TGCGCCAGCAGCCTAGAAATCGGGGGGCAAGAGACCCAGTACTTC. Protein: CASSLEIGGQETQYF.

The rearrangement joins TRBV9 to TRBJ2-1; 10 positions agree with TRBD1. J lost 7 bases, V lost 4 bases, and 8 bases had no gene match. The germline V gene encodes CDR1 SGDLS and CDR2 YYNGEE. This CDR3 has 15 amino acids. CDR3 residues: CASSLVGQGGNEQFF. The CDR3 nucleotides read TGTGCCAGCAGCCTAGTTGGACAGGGGGGTAATGAGCAGTTCTTC.

A few counts support this clonotype. V gene TRBV6-6 combines with J gene TRBJ2-3; unclear D gene. The CDR3 sequence is 15 residues long. The germline gives CDR1 MNHNY, CDR2 SVGAGI (reference sequence). Trimming took off 0 bases at V and 8 bases at J, with 15 bases between the two ends. The CDR3 bases are TGTGCCAGCAGTTACTCGACACAAACCTACAGTACGCAGTATTTT. Its protein is CASSYSTQTYSTQYF.

This clonotype has a handful of counts. The chain joins TRBV7-3 to TRBJ2-2; D is undetermined. Germline loops: CDR1 SGHTA, CDR2 FQGTGA. CDR3 size: 16 residues. The V end was cut by 5 bases, the J end by 0 bases, with 13 bases between. The CDR3 coding sequence is TGTGCCAGCAGCCTTTACGCCAGGTCGAACACCGGGGAGCTGTTTTTT. Its translation is CASSLYARSNTGELFF.

The CDR3 DNA follows: TGTGCCAGCAGCTCTTACAGGGTTGAAGCTTTCTTT. Translating gives CASSSYRVEAFF. The chain has TRBV7-9 and TRBJ1-1; D possibly corresponds to TRBD1 (6 bases). The CDR3 totals 12 residues. Germline loops: CDR1 SEHNR, CDR2 FQNEAQ (reference sequence). V lost 4 bases and J 7 bases, leaving 10 bases between the germline ends. Full variable domain (rest looked up from reference TRBV7-9 and TRBJ1-1): DTGVSQNPRHKITKRGQNVTFRCDPISEHNRLYWYRQTLGQGPEFLTYFQNEAQLEKSRLLSDRFSAERPKGSFSTLEIQRTEQGDSAMYLCASSSYRVEAFFGQGTRLTVV.

This clonotype was found a few times. The rearrangement uses TRBV13 and TRBJ1-2; no firm D call. CDR3 length: 15 amino acids. Looked up from germline, CDR1 is PRHDT and CDR2 is FYEKMQ (reference sequence). V was clipped by 1 base and J by 2 bases, with 11 bases between them. CDR3 loop: CASSLAPSRNYGYTF. The DNA for the CDR3 is TGTGCCAGCAGCTTAGCCCCATCAAGAAACTATGGCTACACCTTC.

Only a few counts were recorded for this clonotype. The chain recombines TRBV10-3 with TRBJ2-5; 7 positions agree with TRBD2. This CDR3 has 13 amino acids. Trimming at V came to 8 bases and at J to 2 bases, leaving 5 bases not matched to a gene. Germline V gives CDR1 ENHRY, CDR2 SYGVKD. CDR3 region: CAIGTTSQETQYF. The DNA of the CDR3 is TGTGCCATCGGGACTACCTCACAAGAGACCCAGTACTTC.

The J gene is TRBJ2-3, the V gene TRBV6-5; 7 bases are a match to TRBD2. Per germline, CDR1 MNHEY and CDR2 SVGAGI. With 2 bases clipped from V and 1 base from J, the junction kept 6 bases outside the gene matches. This CDR3 spans 16 amino acids. The CDR3 DNA is TGTGCCAGCAGTTACCTGGGGGGGGGTCGCACAGATACGCAGTATTTT. This translates into CASSYLGGGRTDTQYF.

This clonotype was observed at least ten times. V usage is TRBV5-1 and J usage is TRBJ1-1; TRBD1 is a possible D gene (6 bases). V was clipped by 7 bases and J by 1 base, with 14 bases between them. The germline V gene encodes CDR1 SGHRS and CDR2 YFSETQ. The CDR3 loop spans 14 amino acids. Written as DNA, the CDR3 is TGCGCCAGCGGACCTGACAGGACGAACACTGAAGCTTTCTTT. It yields the protein CASGPDRTNTEAFF.

The genes are TRBV24-1 and TRBJ2-1; 9 nucleotides line up with TRBD1. The V and J ends lost 2 bases and 5 bases, in that order; junction bases with no gene match: 3. Germline V CDR1 and CDR2: KGHDR, SFDVKD. The CDR3 totals 15 residues. Written as DNA, the CDR3 is TGTGCCACCAGTGATTATGGGACAGGGAACAATGAGCAGTTCTTC. As protein: CATSDYGTGNNEQFF.

This clonotype has more than one count but fewer than ten. The V call is TRBV20-1, the J call TRBJ2-5; 15 bases match TRBD2. This CDR3 spans 15 amino acids. The germline gives CDR1 DFQATT, CDR2 SNEGSKA (reference sequence). Germline trimming cut 5 bases from V and 0 bases from J; bases unmatched to any gene: 1. This CDR3 is CSAGTSGGHQETQYF. For the CDR3, the DNA is TGCAGTGCTGGGACTAGCGGGGGGCACCAAGAGACCCAGTACTTC.

This clonotype was seen a handful of times. This sequence joins TRBV19 and TRBJ1-2; tentatively, D is TRBD1 (6 bases). The CDR3 runs 15 residues. The V end was cut by 6 bases, the J end by 5 bases, with 19 bases between. Per germline, CDR1 LNHDA and CDR2 SQIVND (reference sequence). For the CDR3, the DNA is TGTGCCAGTAGGCCCACCCTTATGGGGGCTTATGGCTACACCTTC. Residues: CASRPTLMGAYGYTF.

The chain links TRBV7-6 to TRBJ2-7, with D possibly matching TRBD2 (5 bases). The V end lost 6 bases, the J end lost 7 bases, and 16 bases lay between the germline ends. Germline V gene sequence: CDR1 SGHVS, CDR2 FNYEAQ. This CDR3 is 13 amino acids long. This CDR3 reads CASSHEMTGEQYF. The CDR3 coding sequence is TGTGCCAGCAGTCACGAAATGACGGGGGAGCAGTACTTC.

CDR3 sequence reads: CASSPEGTGNTEAFF. CDR3 bases: TGTGCCAGCAGCCCTGAAGGGACAGGGAACACTGAAGCTTTCTTT. This rearrangement joins TRBV3-1 to TRBJ1-1; TRBD1 aligns across 8 bases. With 4 bases clipped from V and 1 base from J, the junction kept 5 bases outside the gene matches. The CDR3 spans 15 residues. The germline gives CDR1 LGHDT, CDR2 YNNKEL (reference sequence).

V usage is TRBV20-1 and J usage is TRBJ2-1; 11 nucleotides match TRBD2. The J segment lost 7 bases and the V segment lost 3 bases, leaving 8 bases of the junction unmatched. Looked up from germline, CDR1 is DFQATT and CDR2 is SNEGSKA (reference sequence). The CDR3 is made up of 15 amino acids. The CDR3 DNA reads TGCAGTGCTAGCCAGATAGCGGGGGGGCATAATGAGCAGTTCTTC. It specifies CSASQIAGGHNEQFF.

V usage is TRBV5-1 and J usage is TRBJ2-3, with a possible D match to TRBD2 (5 bases). Deletions cut 2 bases from V and 6 bases from J, with 10 bases between. This CDR3 comprises 13 residues. The germline CDR1 and CDR2 sequences are SGHRS and YFSETQ. CDR3 in amino acids: CASSFKEADTQYF. In DNA form, the CDR3 reads TGCGCCAGCAGCTTCAAGGAGGCGGATACGCAGTATTTT.

This clonotype has more than one count but fewer than ten. The rearrangement joins TRBV27 to TRBJ1-1; 7 nucleotides match TRBD1. CDR3 length: 14 residues. CDR1 is MNHEY, CDR2 SMNVEV, per germline (reference sequence). The V gene end was trimmed by 6 bases and the J gene end by 0 bases; junction bases not matched to a gene: 4. The DNA for the CDR3 is TGTGCCAGCAGAGTGACAGGGATGAACACTGAAGCTTTCTTT. Translated, it gives CASRVTGMNTEAFF.

This clonotype came up a few times. CDR3 region: CASTPWAAGITDTQYF. CDR3 sequence (DNA): TGCGCCAGCACCCCCTGGGCAGCTGGAATCACAGATACGCAGTATTTT. The chain combines TRBV5-1 with TRBJ2-3; D remains ambiguous. This CDR3 region has 16 residues. In germline, CDR1 is SGHRS, CDR2 YFSETQ. Trimming shortened V by 6 bases and J by 2 bases, and 19 bases separated the two germline ends.

This clonotype was counted between two and nine times. The chain couples TRBV5-1 to TRBJ1-4, with D possibly TRBD1 on 5 matching bases. Trimming removed 2 bases from V and 0 bases from J, with 14 bases in between. The CDR3 is 17 amino acids. Germline V gene data show CDR1 as SGHRS and CDR2 as YFSETQ. Written as DNA, the CDR3 is TGCGCCAGCAGCTTACGACCAACAGGACCAACTAATGAAAAACTGTTTTTT. Its translation: CASSLRPTGPTNEKLFF.

This clonotype was seen ten or more times. This chain joins TRBV12-3 or TRBV12-4 and TRBJ2-7; TRBD1 or TRBD2 may be the D gene (6 bases each). The CDR3 runs 14 residues. The V gene lost 1 base and the J gene lost 4 bases, with 11 bases spanning the gap. As DNA, the CDR3 is TGTGCCAGCAGTTTAGTAGGGGGGACATACGAGCAGTACTTC. Protein product: CASSLVGGTYEQYF.

The CDR3: CACQGLGITDTQYF. CDR3 DNA sequence: TGTGCCTGCCAGGGCTTAGGGATCACAGATACGCAGTATTTT. This chain links TRBV19 with TRBJ2-3; maybe TRBD1 (5 bases). CDR3 length: 14 amino acids. CDR1 is LNHDA, CDR2 SQIVND, per germline (reference sequence). Trimming removed 11 bases at V and 2 bases at J, with 17 bases between.

This clonotype turned up a few times. The chain links TRBV5-1 to TRBJ1-4, with D uncertain. Germline V gene sequence: CDR1 SGHRS, CDR2 YFSETQ. The CDR3 has 16 residues. V lost 4 bases and J 3 bases, leaving 16 bases between the germline ends. CDR3 residues: CASSPGPPAPNEKLFF. CDR3 in DNA: TGCGCCAGCAGCCCCGGCCCGCCGGCCCCTAATGAAAAACTGTTTTTT.

In this sample, this clonotype turned up a few times. The chain couples TRBV4-3 to TRBJ1-1; TRBD1 matches 9 bases. The junction had 8 bases not matched to a gene; V was cut back by 2 bases and J by 1 base. The germline CDR1 and CDR2 sequences are LGHNA and YSLEER. The CDR3 covers 17 residues. The CDR3 here is CASSQTSGTGRNTEAFF. For the CDR3, the DNA is TGCGCCAGCAGCCAAACCTCCGGGACAGGGAGGAACACTGAAGCTTTCTTT.

This clonotype has just a few counts. This sequence joins TRBV25-1 and TRBJ2-1; D not certain. This CDR3 is built from 13 residues. Germline V gene sequence: CDR1 MGHDK, CDR2 SYGVNS. Trimming shortened V by 0 bases and J by 10 bases, and 10 bases separated the two germline ends. In DNA, the CDR3 is TGTGCCAGCAGTGAATATCGTGGGGTCGAGCAGTTCTTC. It translates to CASSEYRGVEQFF. The full variable domain, its missing parts supplied by reference TRBV25-1 and TRBJ2-1, is EADIYQTPRYLVIGTGKKITLECSQTMGHDKMYWYQQDPGMELHLIHYSYGVNSTEKGDLSSESTVSRIRTEHFPLTLESARPSHTSQYLCASSEYRGVEQFFGPGTRLTVL.

The rearrangement joins TRBV7-9 to TRBJ1-1; D might be TRBD1 (5 bases). Per germline, CDR1 SEHNR and CDR2 FQNEAQ (reference sequence). V was clipped by 5 bases and J by 12 bases, with 16 bases between them. This CDR3 has 12 amino acids. The CDR3 DNA follows: TGTGCCAGCAGCACGGGACTTCCCACAACTTTCTTT. As protein: CASSTGLPTTFF.